A selection of T cell receptor beta chains follows, all from one sample in a study of blood T cell repertoires in COVID-19. Clones were read by immunoSEQ multiplex PCR, and TCRdb kept only the in-frame ones, dropping some. The table records approximately 200,000 clones, about four fifths of them present only once. Sequenced material: PBMCs or T cells enriched from blood (not recorded which). These receptor sequences come from a man aged 35-49 years who had recovered from COVID-19. The CDR3 runs from the conserved cysteine through the conserved F or W. A D gene is named only where the DNA matches it firmly.

d_call j_call v_call cdr3_aa cdr3_nt
- TRBJ2-7 TRBV5-1 CASSLRGDLHEQYF TGCGCCAGCAGCTTGCGGGGTGATCTCCACGAGCAGTACTTC
- TRBJ1-1 TRBV2 CASTPRVDLNTEAFF TGTGCCAGCACCCCCAGGGTCGATTTGAACACTGAAGCTTTCTTT
- TRBJ2-2 TRBV6-5 CASSLFTGNTGELFF TGTGCCAGCAGTTTATTTACAGGGAACACCGGGGAGCTGTTTTTT
TRBD1 TRBJ1-6 TRBV19 CATARGLANNSPLHF TGTGCCACTGCCAGGGGGCTCGCCAATAATTCACCCCTCCACTTT
- TRBJ1-5 TRBV7-2 CASSRWSNQPQHF TGTGCCAGCAGCCGGTGGAGCAATCAGCCCCAGCATTTT
TRBD1 TRBJ1-4 TRBV23-1 CASKVIRGHRSEKLFF TGCGCCAGCAAAGTAATCAGGGGGCATCGTAGTGAAAAACTGTTTTTT
TRBD2 TRBJ2-7 TRBV18 CASSPRGSEQYF TGTGCCAGCTCACCCCGCGGGAGCGAGCAGTACTTC
- TRBJ1-6 TRBV18 CASSRQESYNSPLHF TGTGCCAGCTCACGACAGGAAAGTTATAATTCACCCCTCCACTTT
TRBD1 TRBJ1-1 TRBV5-6 CASSLSTTGGRTTEAFF TGTGCCAGCAGCTTATCTACGACAGGGGGAAGGACCACTGAAGCTTTCTTT
TRBD2 TRBJ2-3 TRBV5-8 CASSSRVAGGRDTQYF TGTGCCAGCAGCTCCCGGGTAGCGGGGGGCCGGGATACGCAGTATTTT
- TRBJ1-1 TRBV30 CAWRETGTTEAFF TGTGCCTGGAGAGAAACAGGGACGACTGAAGCTTTCTTT
- TRBJ1-6 TRBV18 CASSQASGVAPLHF TGTGCCAGCTCACAGGCATCAGGTGTTGCACCCCTCCACTTT
TRBD1 TRBJ1-2 TRBV7-9 CASSLGDRGRLGYTF TGTGCCAGCAGCTTAGGGGACAGGGGGAGGCTTGGCTACACCTTC
- TRBJ1-3 TRBV7-9 CASSSPETAPTGNTIYF TGTGCCAGCAGCTCCCCAGAGACAGCACCCACTGGAAACACCATATATTTT
- TRBJ2-1 TRBV4-3 CASSQDTSAGYNEQFF -
TRBD1 TRBJ2-7 TRBV7-8 CAGGGQGRFEQYF TGTGCCGGGGGGGGACAGGGGAGATTCGAGCAGTACTTC